In this sample, the clone carrying this T cell receptor beta chain turned up a few times. With V trimmed by 2 bases and J by 3 bases, 3 bases remained unmatched. Germline CDR1 is MNHEY and CDR2 is SVGAGI. This CDR3 region has 15 residues. This sample was taken from a study of shared T cell receptors in the human thymus. Sequencing used immunoSEQ multiplex PCR; TCRdb keeps in-frame clones, though not all of them. The table includes roughly 550,000 clones, approximately 80% detected once. These data also featured in a second study, about human thymus T cells.

This TCR was sampled from a boy in the first two years of life with a congenital heart defect. The rearrangement links TRBV6-5 to TRBJ2-2, with 7 bases identical to TRBD1. The sequenced sample was thymocytes. CDR3 loop: CASSYRGTDTGELFF. CDR3 coding DNA: TGTGCCAGCAGTTACCGAGGGACAGACACCGGGGAGCTGTTTTTT.